A selection of T cell receptor beta chains follows, all from one sample in a study of blood T cell repertoires in COVID-19. Some clones are missing from TCRdb's copy, which holds only in-frame ones; the method was immunoSEQ multiplex PCR. This table has more than 100,000 clones, about 87% appearing once. Material for sequencing was peripheral blood. Receptor source: a man over 45 with active COVID-19. Both conserved end residues are part of each CDR3. D genes are given only for firm matches. Not all rows give a size; the values are once, few, many and, for expanded clones, a class.

J gene	V gene	D gene	clone size	CDR3 protein	CDR3 DNA
TRBJ2-3	TRBV6-4	NA	NA	CASSDPNTDTQYF	TGTGCCAGCAGTGACCCTAATACAGATACGCAGTATTTT
TRBJ1-1	TRBV5-4	TRBD1	NA	CASSRDRRTEAFF	TGTGCCAGCAGCCGGGACAGGCGCACTGAAGCTTTCTTT
TRBJ2-3	TRBV7-9	NA	NA	CASSPHRTFRTDTQYF	TGTGCCAGCAGCCCTCATAGGACATTTCGCACAGATACGCAGTATTTT
TRBJ2-7	TRBV7-8	NA	NA	CASSKQDYEQYF	TGTGCCAGCAGCAAGCAGGACTACGAGCAGTACTTC
TRBJ2-7	TRBV7-8	NA	NA	CASSLGQVGYEQYF	TGTGCCAGCAGCTTAGGCCAGGTGGGCTACGAGCAGTACTTC
TRBJ1-1	TRBV29-1	NA	NA	CSVEDLVTEAFF	TGCAGCGTTGAAGATCTTGTCACTGAAGCTTTCTTT
TRBJ1-2	TRBV5-1	TRBD1	NA	CASSPGGQTYGYTF	TGCGCCAGCAGCCCCGGGGGACAGACCTATGGCTACACCTTC
TRBJ2-7	TRBV5-4	TRBD1	once	CASSLPGQGVYEQYF	TGTGCCAGCAGCTTGCCGGGACAGGGGGTCTACGAGCAGTACTTC
TRBJ2-2	TRBV14	NA	NA	CASSQDLNRVTGELFF	TGTGCCAGCAGCCAAGACTTAAACAGGGTGACCGGGGAGCTGTTTTTT
TRBJ1-4	TRBV7-2	NA	NA	CASSLNRATNEKLFF	TGTGCCAGCAGCCTTAACAGGGCAACTAATGAAAAACTGTTTTTT
TRBJ2-5	TRBV29-1	TRBD1	NA	CSVGDRGTETQYF	TGCAGCGTTGGGGACAGGGGAACGGAGACCCAGTACTTC
TRBJ2-3	TRBV5-4	TRBD1	NA	CASSPGQATDTQYF	TGTGCCAGCAGCCCGGGACAGGCGACAGATACGCAGTATTTT
TRBJ2-7	TRBV29-1	NA	NA	CSVEGTAPYEQYF	TGCAGCGTTGAAGGGACAGCCCCCTACGAGCAGTACTTC
TRBJ1-6	TRBV6-4	NA	NA	CARWCQGNSPLHF	TGTGCCAGGTGGTGTCAGGGGAATTCACCCCTCCACTTT
TRBJ1-6	TRBV19	TRBD1	NA	CASSPGQGNRNSPLHF	TGTGCCAGTTCACCGGGACAGGGAAATAGGAATTCACCCCTCCACTTT
TRBJ1-6	TRBV5-1	TRBD1	NA	CASSLGIGQGDSPLHF	TGCGCCAGCAGCTTGGGGATAGGACAGGGCGACTCACCCCTCCACTTT
TRBJ1-6	TRBV9	TRBD1	once	CASSPGEGQGNSPLHF	TGTGCCAGCAGCCCCGGGGAGGGACAGGGGAATTCACCCCTCCACTTT
TRBJ1-6	TRBV7-9	TRBD1	NA	CASSPEQGWGSPLHF	TGTGCCAGCAGCCCTGAACAGGGGTGGGGCTCACCCCTCCACTTT
TRBJ1-6	TRBV3-1/TRBV3-2	NA	NA	CASSQDSGSPLHF	TGTGCCAGCAGCCAAGATTCGGGGTCACCCCTCCACTTT
TRBJ2-5	TRBV19	TRBD2	NA	CASSPREGPETQYF	TGTGCCAGTAGTCCCCGGGAGGGGCCGGAGACCCAGTACTTC
TRBJ2-7	TRBV11-2	TRBD2	NA	CASSFDLAGGREQYF	TGTGCCAGCAGCTTCGATCTAGCGGGGGGGCGAGAGCAGTACTTC
TRBJ1-2	TRBV11-2	NA	NA	CASSLFFSPNYGYTF	TGTGCCAGCAGCTTATTTTTTTCTCCTAACTATGGCTACACCTTC